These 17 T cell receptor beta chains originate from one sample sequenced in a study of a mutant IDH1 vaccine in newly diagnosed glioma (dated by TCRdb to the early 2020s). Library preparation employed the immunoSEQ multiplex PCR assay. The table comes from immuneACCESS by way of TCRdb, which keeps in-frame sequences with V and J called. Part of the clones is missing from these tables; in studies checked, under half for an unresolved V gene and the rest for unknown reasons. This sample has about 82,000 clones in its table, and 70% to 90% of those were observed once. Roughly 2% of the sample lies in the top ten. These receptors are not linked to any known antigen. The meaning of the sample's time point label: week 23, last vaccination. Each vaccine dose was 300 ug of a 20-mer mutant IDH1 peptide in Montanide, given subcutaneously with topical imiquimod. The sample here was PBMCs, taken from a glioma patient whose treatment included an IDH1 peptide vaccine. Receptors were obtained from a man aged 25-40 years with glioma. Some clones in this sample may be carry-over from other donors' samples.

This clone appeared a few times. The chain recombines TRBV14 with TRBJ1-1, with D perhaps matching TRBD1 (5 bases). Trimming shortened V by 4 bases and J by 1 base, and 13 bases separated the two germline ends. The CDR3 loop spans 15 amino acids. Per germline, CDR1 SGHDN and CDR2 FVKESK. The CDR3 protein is CASSPTGTANTEAFF. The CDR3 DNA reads TGTGCCAGCAGCCCGACCGGGACGGCGAACACTGAAGCTTTCTTT.

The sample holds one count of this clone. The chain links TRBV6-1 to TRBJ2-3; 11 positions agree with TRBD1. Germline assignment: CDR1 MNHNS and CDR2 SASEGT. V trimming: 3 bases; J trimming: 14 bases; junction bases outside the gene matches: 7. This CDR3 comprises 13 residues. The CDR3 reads CASSDSFGTGGYF. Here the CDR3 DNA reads TGTGCCAGCAGTGATTCTTTTGGGACAGGGGGGTATTTT.

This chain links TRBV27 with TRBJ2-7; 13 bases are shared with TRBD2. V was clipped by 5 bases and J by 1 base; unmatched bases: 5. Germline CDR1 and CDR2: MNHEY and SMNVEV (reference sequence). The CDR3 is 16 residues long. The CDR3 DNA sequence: TGTGCCAGCAGTGGACTAGCGGGGGTTCCTTCCTACGAGCAGTACTTC. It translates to CASSGLAGVPSYEQYF.

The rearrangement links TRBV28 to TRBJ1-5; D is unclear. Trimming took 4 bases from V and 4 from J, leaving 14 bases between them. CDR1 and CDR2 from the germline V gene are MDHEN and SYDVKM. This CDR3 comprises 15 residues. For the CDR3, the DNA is TGTGCCAGCAGTTCTATAAGGGTCGGAAATCAGCCCCAGCATTTT. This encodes CASSSIRVGNQPQHF.

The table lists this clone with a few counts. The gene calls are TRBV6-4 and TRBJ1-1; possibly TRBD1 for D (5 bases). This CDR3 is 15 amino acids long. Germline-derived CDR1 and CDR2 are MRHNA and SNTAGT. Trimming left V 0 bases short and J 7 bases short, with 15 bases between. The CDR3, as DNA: TGTGCCAGCAGTGACTCGTCATGGGGCGAGGGTGAAGCTTTCTTT. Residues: CASSDSSWGEGEAFF.

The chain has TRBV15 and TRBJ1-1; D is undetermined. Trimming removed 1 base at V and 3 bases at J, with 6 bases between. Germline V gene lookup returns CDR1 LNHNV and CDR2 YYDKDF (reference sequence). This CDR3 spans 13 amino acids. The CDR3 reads CATSRGGDTEAFF. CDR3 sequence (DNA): TGTGCCACCAGCAGAGGTGGAGACACTGAAGCTTTCTTT. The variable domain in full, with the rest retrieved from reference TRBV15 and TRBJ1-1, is DAMVIQNPRYQVTQFGKPVTLSCSQTLNHNVMYWYQQKSSQAPKLLFHYYDKDFNNEADTPDNFQSRRPNTSFCFLDIRSPGLGDTAMYLCATSRGGDTEAFFGQGTRLTVV.

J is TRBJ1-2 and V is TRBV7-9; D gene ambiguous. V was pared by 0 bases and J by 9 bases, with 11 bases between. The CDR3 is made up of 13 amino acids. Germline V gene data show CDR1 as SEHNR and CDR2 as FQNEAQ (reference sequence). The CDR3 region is CASSLAGSVSYTF. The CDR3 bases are TGTGCCAGCAGCTTAGCAGGGAGTGTAAGCTACACCTTC. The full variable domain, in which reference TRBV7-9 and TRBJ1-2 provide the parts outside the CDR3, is DTGVSQNPRHKITKRGQNVTFRCDPISEHNRLYWYRQTLGQGPEFLTYFQNEAQLEKSRLLSDRFSAERPKGSFSTLEIQRTEQGDSAMYLCASSLAGSVSYTFGSGTRLTVV.

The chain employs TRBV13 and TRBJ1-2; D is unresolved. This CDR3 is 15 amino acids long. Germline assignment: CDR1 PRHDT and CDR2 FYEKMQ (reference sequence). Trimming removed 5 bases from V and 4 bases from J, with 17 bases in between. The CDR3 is CASSPPGMKIYGYTF. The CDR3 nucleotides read TGTGCCAGCAGCCCCCCCGGGATGAAAATCTATGGCTACACCTTC.

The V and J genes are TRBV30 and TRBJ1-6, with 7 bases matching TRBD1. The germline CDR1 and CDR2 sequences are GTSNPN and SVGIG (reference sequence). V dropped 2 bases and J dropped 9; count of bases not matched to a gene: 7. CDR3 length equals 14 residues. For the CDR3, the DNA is TGTGCCTGGAGTCCGACAGGGATTTTTTCACCCCTCCACTTT. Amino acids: CAWSPTGIFSPLHF.

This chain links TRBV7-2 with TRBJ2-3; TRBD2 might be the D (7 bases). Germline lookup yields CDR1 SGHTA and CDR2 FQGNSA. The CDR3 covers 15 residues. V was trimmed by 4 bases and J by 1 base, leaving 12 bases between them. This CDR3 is CASSWGGRGTDTQYF. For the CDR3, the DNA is TGTGCCAGCAGCTGGGGGGGCCGGGGCACAGATACGCAGTATTTT.

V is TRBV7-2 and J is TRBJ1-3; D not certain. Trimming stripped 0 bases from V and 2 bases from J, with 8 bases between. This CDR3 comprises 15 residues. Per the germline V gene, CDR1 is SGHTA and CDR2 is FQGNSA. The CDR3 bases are TGTGCCAGCAGCTTAGCGTGGACGGCTGGAAACACCATATATTTT. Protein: CASSLAWTAGNTIYF.

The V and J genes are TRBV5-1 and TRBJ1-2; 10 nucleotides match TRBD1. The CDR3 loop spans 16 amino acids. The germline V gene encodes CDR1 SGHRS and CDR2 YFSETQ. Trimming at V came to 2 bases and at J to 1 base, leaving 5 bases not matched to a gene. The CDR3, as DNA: TGCGCCAGCAGCTTTTGGACAGGGGGAAATAACTATGGCTACACCTTC. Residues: CASSFWTGGNNYGYTF.

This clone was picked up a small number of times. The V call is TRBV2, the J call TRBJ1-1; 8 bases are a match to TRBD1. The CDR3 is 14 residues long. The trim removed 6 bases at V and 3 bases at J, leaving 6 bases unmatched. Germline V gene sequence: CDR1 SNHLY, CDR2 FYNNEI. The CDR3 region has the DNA TGTGCCAGCAGGTTTCAGGGGGCCGACACTGAAGCTTTCTTT. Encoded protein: CASRFQGADTEAFF.

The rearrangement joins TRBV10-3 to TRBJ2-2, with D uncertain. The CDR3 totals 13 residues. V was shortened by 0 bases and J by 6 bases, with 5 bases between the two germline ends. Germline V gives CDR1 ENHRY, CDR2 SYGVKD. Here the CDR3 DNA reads TGTGCCATCAGTGAGTCTGAGGCCGGGGAGCTGTTTTTT. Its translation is CAISESEAGELFF.

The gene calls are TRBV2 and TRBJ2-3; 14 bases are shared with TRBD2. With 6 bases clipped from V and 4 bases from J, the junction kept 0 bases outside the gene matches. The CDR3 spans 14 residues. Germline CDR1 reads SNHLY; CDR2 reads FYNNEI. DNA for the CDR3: TGTGCCAGCAGGACTAGCGGGGGGGCAGATACGCAGTATTTT. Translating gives CASRTSGGADTQYF.

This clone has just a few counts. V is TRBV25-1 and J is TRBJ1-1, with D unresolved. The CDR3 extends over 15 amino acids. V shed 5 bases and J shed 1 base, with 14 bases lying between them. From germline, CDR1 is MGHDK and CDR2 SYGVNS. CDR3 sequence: CASSPRGGENTEAFF. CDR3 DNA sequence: TGTGCCAGCAGTCCCCGCGGTGGGGAGAACACTGAAGCTTTCTTT.

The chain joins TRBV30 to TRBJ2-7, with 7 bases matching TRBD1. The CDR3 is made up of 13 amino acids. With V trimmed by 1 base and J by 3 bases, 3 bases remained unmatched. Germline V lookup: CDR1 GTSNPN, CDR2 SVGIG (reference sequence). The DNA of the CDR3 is TGTGCCTGGAGTGGGGACAGTAACTACGAGCAGTACTTC. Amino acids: CAWSGDSNYEQYF.